One and the same sample provided the 9 T cell receptor beta chains below, sequenced in a study of cytomegalovirus exposure and HLA in healthy donors. With 60 Vbeta and 13 Jbeta primers, the PCR was carried out. Repertoires were generated with immunoSEQ multiplex PCR, while TCRdb's copy carries only in-frame clones and drops some. The table has roughly 190,000 clones, roughly four fifths seen once. Sequencing was performed on PBMCs. The receptors shown here come from a woman in her twenties or thirties in good health and CMV-seropositive.

The chain joins TRBV10-3 to TRBJ2-1; 7 bases match TRBD2. The germline CDR1 and CDR2 sequences are ENHRY and SYGVKD. The CDR3 loop spans 13 amino acids. The V gene end was trimmed by 4 bases and the J gene end by 7 bases; junction bases not matched to a gene: 4. The CDR3 DNA is TGTGCCATCAGTGGACTAGCTGGTAATGAGCAGTTCTTC. Its translation: CAISGLAGNEQFF.

The chain is built from TRBV19 and TRBJ2-5; 7 bases are a match to TRBD1. After removal of 5 bases from V and 2 bases from J, the junction contained 11 bases not matched to a gene. CDR1 LNHDA and CDR2 SQIVND come from the germline V gene (reference sequence). This CDR3 has 16 amino acids. The DNA of the CDR3 is TGTGCCAGTAGTCTATCGCCAGGGGGATGGCAAGAGACCCAGTACTTC. Protein: CASSLSPGGWQETQYF.

The sample holds one count of this clone. The chain combines TRBV5-1 with TRBJ2-7, with TRBD1 as a possible D gene (6 bases). Trimming cost V 6 bases and J 0 bases, with 13 bases left between them. This CDR3 is 14 amino acids long. Per the germline V gene, CDR1 is SGHRS and CDR2 is YFSETQ. The CDR3 DNA sequence: TGCGCCAGCAACCGGGACACAGACTCCTACGAGCAGTACTTC. It specifies CASNRDTDSYEQYF.

There are a few counts of this clone. The chain has TRBV6-6 and TRBJ2-2; TRBD1 aligns across 8 bases. CDR3 length equals 15 residues. Unmatched junction bases numbered 4, after V lost 6 bases and J lost 1 base. Germline loops: CDR1 MNHNY, CDR2 SVGAGI (reference sequence). CDR3 sequence (DNA): TGTGCCAGCAGCTCCGGGACAGGGAACACCGGGGAGCTGTTTTTT. Translated, it gives CASSSGTGNTGELFF.

V usage is TRBV7-2 and J usage is TRBJ2-1; 11 nucleotides agree with TRBD2. With V trimmed by 4 bases and J by 4 bases, 3 bases remained unmatched. CDR3 length: 15 amino acids. The germline V gene has CDR1 SGHTA and CDR2 FQGNSA. Here the CDR3 DNA reads TGTGCCAGCAGCTCGGGACTAGCGGTTTACAATGAGCAGTTCTTC. As protein: CASSSGLAVYNEQFF. The entire variable domain, with the rest obtained from reference TRBV7-2 and TRBJ2-1, is as follows: GAGVSQSPSNKVTEKGKDVELRCDPISGHTALYWYRQSLGQGLEFLIYFQGNSAPDKSGLPSDRFSAERTGGSVSTLTIQRTQQEDSAVYLCASSSGLAVYNEQFFGPGTRLTVL.

This rearrangement joins TRBV5-1 to TRBJ1-1; D might be TRBD1 (6 bases). CDR3 size: 13 residues. V shed 3 bases and J shed 6 bases, with 12 bases lying between them. Germline CDR1 and CDR2: SGHRS and YFSETQ. Here the CDR3 DNA reads TGCGCCAGCAGCTGGGGGCCCGCTCCTGAAGCTTTCTTT. Protein product: CASSWGPAPEAFF.

The chain carries TRBV9 and TRBJ1-2; D gene uncertain. The CDR3 sequence is 11 residues long. CDR1 is SGDLS and CDR2 is YYNGEE in the germline V gene. Trimming shortened V by 4 bases and J by 2 bases, and 3 bases separated the two germline ends. The chain's CDR3 is CASSPNYGYTF. CDR3 DNA sequence: TGTGCCAGCAGCCCAAACTATGGCTACACCTTC.

The chain links TRBV7-2 to TRBJ2-7; 11 bases map to TRBD2. The V gene end was trimmed by 4 bases and the J gene end by 4 bases; junction bases not matched to a gene: 6. The CDR3 contains 15 residues. The germline gives CDR1 SGHTA, CDR2 FQGNSA. The CDR3 is CASSSDSGGAYEQYF. The CDR3 DNA reads TGTGCCAGCAGCTCGGATAGCGGGGGGGCTTACGAGCAGTACTTC.

The V call is TRBV18, the J call TRBJ1-2; TRBD1 is a possible D gene (5 bases). Germline CDR1 and CDR2: KGHSH and LQKENI. The germline V and J ends were trimmed by 2 bases and 8 bases, with 15 bases remaining between them. The CDR3 runs 14 residues. CDR3: CASSPSQGTKGYTF. CDR3 nucleotides: TGTGCCAGCTCACCATCGCAGGGAACTAAGGGCTACACCTTC.